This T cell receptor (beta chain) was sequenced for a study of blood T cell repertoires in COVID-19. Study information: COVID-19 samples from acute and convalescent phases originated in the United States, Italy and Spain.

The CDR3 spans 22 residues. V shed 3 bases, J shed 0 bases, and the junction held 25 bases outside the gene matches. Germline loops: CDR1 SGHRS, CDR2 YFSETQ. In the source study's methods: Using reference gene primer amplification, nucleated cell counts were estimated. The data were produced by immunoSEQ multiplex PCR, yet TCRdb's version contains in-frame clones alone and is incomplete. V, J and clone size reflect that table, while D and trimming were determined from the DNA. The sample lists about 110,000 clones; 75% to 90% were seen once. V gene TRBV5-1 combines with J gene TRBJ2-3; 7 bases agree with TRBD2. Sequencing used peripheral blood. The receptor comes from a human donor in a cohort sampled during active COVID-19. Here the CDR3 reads CASSSLRYFGGTKRASTDTQYF. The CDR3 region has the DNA TGCGCCAGCAGCTCCCTCCGGTATTTCGGGGGGACCAAACGTGCTAGCACAGATACGCAGTATTTT.